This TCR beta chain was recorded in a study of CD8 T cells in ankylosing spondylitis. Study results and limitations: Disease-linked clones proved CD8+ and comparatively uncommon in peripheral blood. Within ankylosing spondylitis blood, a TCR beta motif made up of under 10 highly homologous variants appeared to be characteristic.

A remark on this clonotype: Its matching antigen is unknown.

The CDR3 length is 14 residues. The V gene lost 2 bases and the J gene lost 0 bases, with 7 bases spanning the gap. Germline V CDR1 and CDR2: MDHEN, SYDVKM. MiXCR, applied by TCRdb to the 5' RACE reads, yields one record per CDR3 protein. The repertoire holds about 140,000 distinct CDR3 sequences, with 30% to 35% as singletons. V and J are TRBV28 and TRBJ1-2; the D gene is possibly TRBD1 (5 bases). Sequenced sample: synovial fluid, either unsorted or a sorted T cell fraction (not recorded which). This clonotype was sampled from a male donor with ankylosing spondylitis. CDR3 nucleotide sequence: TGTGCCAGCAGTTTAAGGGGAACTAACTATGGCTACACCTTC. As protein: CASSLRGTNYGYTF.